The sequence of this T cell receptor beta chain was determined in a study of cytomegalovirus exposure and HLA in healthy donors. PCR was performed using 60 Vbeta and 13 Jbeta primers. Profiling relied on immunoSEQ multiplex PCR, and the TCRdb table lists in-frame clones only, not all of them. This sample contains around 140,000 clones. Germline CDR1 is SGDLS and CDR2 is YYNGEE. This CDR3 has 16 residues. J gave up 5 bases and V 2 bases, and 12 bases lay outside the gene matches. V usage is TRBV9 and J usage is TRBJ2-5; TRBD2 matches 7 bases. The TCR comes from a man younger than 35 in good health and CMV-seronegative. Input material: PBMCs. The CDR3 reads CASSVRGAGELETQYF. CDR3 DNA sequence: TGTGCCAGCAGCGTCAGAGGGGCGGGAGAGCTGGAGACCCAGTACTTC.